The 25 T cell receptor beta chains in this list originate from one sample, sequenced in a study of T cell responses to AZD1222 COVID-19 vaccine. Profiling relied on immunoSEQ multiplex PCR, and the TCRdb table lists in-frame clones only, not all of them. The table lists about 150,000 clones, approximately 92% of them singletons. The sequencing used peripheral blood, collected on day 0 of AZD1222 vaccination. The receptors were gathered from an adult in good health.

The CDR3 DNA follows: TGCGCCAGCAGCCAAGATCATGGACAGGGGATATCGTACACCGGGGAGCTGTTTTTT. As protein: CASSQDHGQGISYTGELFF. V and J are TRBV4-1 and TRBJ2-2; 9 bases map to TRBD1. Looked up from germline, CDR1 is MGHRA and CDR2 is YSYEKL. The CDR3 extends over 19 amino acids. After removal of 0 bases from V and 3 bases from J, the junction contained 11 bases not matched to a gene.

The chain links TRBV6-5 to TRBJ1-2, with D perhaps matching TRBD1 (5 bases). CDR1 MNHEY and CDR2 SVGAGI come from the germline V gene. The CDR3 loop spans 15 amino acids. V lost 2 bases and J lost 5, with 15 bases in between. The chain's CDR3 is CASSYREGLGYGYTF. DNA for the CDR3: TGTGCCAGCAGTTACCGGGAGGGGCTAGGGTATGGCTACACCTTC.

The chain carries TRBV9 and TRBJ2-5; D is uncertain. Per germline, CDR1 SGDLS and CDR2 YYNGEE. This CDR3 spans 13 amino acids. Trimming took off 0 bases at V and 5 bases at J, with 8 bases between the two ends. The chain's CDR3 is CASSVDIMETQYF. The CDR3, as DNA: TGTGCCAGCAGCGTAGATATAATGGAGACCCAGTACTTC.

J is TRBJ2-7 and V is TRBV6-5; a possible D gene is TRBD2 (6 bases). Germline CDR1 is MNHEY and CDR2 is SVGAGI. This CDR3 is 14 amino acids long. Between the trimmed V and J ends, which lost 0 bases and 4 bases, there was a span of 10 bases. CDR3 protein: CASSYSRGGYEQYV. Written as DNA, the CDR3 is TGTGCCAGCAGTTACTCTCGGGGAGGATACGAGCAGTACGTC.

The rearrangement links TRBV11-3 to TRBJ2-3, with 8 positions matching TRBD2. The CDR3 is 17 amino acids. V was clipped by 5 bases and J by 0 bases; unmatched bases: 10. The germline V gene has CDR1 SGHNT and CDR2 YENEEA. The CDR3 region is CASSRGGRRYSTDTQYF. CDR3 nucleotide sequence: TGTGCCAGCAGCCGGGGGGGCAGGAGATACAGCACAGATACGCAGTATTTT.

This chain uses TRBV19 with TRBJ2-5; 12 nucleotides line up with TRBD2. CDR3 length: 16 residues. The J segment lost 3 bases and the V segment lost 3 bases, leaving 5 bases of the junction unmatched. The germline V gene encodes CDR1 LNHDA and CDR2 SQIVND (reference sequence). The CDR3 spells CASSMGLAGGEETQYF. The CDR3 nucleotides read TGTGCCAGTAGTATGGGCCTAGCGGGGGGGGAAGAGACCCAGTACTTC. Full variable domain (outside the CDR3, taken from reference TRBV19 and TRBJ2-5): DGGITQSPKYLFRKEGQNVTLSCEQNLNHDAMYWYRQDPGQGLRLIYYSQIVNDFQKGDIAEGYSVSREKKESFPLTVTSAQKNPTAFYLCASSMGLAGGEETQYFGPGTRLLVL.

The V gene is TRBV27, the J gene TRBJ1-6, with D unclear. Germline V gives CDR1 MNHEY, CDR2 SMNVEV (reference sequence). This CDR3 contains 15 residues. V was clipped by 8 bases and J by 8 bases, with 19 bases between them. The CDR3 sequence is CASCSLVMDYSPLHF. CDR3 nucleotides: TGTGCCAGCTGTAGTCTGGTTATGGATTATTCACCCCTCCACTTT.

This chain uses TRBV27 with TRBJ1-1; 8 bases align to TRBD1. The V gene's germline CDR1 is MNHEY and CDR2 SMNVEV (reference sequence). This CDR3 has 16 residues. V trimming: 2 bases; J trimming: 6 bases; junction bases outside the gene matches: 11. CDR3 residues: CASSLGAGGARSEAFF. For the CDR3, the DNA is TGTGCCAGCAGTTTAGGGGCAGGGGGCGCGAGGTCTGAAGCTTTCTTT.

DNA for the CDR3: TGTGCCAGCAGCCACCTTAACCGGGACAGGGGTTTATCGTTCTTT. It specifies CASSHLNRDRGLSFF. The chain carries TRBV3-1 (or the pseudogene TRBV3-2) and TRBJ1-1; 10 nucleotides align to TRBD1. This CDR3 is 15 amino acids long. V dropped 3 bases and J dropped 14; count of bases not matched to a gene: 15. Per germline, CDR1 LGHDT and CDR2 YNNKEL (reference sequence).

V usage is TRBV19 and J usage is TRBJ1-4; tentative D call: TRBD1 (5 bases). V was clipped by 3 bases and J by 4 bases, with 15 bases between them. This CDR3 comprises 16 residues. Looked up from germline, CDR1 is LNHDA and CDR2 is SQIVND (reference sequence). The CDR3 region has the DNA TGTGCCAGTAGTATCGAGGCCGGGGGGTTTAATGAAAAACTGTTTTTT. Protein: CASSIEAGGFNEKLFF.

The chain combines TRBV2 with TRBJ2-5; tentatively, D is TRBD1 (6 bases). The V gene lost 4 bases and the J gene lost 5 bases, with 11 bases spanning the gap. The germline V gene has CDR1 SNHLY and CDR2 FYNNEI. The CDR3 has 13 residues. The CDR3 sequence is CASSVARGETQYF. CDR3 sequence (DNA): TGTGCCAGCAGTGTCGCTAGGGGGGAGACCCAGTACTTC.

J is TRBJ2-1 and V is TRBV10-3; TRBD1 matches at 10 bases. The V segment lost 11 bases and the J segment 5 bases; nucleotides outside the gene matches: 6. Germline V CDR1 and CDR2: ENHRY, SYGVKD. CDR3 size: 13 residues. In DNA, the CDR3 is TGTGCCGTGGGGGACAGGGGAGACAATGAGCAGTTCTTC. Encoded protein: CAVGDRGDNEQFF.

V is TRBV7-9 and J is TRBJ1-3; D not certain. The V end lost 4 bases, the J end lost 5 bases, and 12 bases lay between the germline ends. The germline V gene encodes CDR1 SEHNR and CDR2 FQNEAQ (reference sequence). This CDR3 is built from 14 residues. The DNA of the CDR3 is TGTGCCAGCAGCTCTGACTGGGCCAGAAACACCATATATTTT. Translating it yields CASSSDWARNTIYF.

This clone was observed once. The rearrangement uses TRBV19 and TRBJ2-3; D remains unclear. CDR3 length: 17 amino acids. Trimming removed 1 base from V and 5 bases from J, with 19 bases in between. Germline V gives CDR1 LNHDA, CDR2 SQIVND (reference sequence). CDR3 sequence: CASSIVVFVASVDTQYF. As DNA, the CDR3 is TGTGCCAGTAGTATAGTGGTTTTTGTCGCGTCAGTAGATACGCAGTATTTT.

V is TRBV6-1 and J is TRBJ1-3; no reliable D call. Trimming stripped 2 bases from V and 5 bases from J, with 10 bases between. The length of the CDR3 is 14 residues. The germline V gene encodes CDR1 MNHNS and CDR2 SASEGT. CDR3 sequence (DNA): TGTGCCAGCAGTGAATCTAGGGTGCGAAACACCATATATTTT. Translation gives CASSESRVRNTIYF.

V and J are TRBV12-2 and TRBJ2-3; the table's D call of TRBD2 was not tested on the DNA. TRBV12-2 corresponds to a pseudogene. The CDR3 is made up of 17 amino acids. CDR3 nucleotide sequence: TGTGCAAGTCGCTTAGCGGGATCGGCGGGGGGACAAGATACGCAGTATTTT. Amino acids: CASRLAGSAGGQDTQYF.

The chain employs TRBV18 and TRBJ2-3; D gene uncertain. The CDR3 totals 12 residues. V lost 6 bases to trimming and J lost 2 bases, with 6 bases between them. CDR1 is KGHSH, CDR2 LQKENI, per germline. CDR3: CASSPTTDTQYF. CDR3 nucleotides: TGTGCCAGCTCCCCGACCACAGATACGCAGTATTTT.

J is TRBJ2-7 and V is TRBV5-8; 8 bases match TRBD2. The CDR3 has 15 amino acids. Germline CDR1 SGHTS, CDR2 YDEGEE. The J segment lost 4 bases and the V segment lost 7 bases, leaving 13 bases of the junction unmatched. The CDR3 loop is CASREGTYITYEQYF. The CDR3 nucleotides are TGTGCCAGCCGGGAGGGGACCTACATCACATACGAGCAGTACTTC.

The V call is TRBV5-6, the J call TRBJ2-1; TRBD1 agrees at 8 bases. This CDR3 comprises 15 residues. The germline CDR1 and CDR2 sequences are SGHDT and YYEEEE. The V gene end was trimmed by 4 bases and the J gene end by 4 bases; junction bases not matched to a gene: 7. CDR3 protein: CASSRTGTGYNEQFF. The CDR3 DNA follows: TGTGCCAGCAGCAGGACCGGGACAGGATACAATGAGCAGTTCTTC.

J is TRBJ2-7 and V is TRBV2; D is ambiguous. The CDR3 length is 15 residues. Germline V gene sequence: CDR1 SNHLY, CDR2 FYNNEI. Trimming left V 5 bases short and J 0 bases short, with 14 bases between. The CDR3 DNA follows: TGTGCCAGCAGTACTGTAGACGTCACCTCCTACGAGCAGTACTTC. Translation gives CASSTVDVTSYEQYF.

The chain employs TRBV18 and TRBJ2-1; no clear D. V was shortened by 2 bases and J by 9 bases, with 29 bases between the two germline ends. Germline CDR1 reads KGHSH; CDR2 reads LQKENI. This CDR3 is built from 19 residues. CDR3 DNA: TGTGCCAGCTCACCATCCTGGCTCTCCGGCGTCACGCACAACGGTGAGCAGTTCTTC. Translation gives CASSPSWLSGVTHNGEQFF.

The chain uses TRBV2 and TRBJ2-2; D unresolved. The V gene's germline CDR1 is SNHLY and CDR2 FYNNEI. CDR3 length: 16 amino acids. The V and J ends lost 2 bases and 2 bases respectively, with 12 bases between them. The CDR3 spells CASSELGSLNTGELFF. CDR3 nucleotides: TGTGCCAGCAGTGAACTCGGCAGTCTTAACACCGGGGAGCTGTTTTTT.

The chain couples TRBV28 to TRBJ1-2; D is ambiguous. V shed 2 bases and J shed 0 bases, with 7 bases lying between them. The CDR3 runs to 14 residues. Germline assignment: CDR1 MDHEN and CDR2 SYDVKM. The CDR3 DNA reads TGTGCCAGCAGTTTAGACCGTACTAACTATGGCTACACCTTC. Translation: CASSLDRTNYGYTF.

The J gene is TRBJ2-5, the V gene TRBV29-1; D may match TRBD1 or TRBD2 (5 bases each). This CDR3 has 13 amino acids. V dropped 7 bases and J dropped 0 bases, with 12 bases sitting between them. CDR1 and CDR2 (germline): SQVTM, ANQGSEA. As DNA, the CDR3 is TGCAGCGGACTCTCGGGGCACCAAGAGACCCAGTACTTC. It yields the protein CSGLSGHQETQYF.

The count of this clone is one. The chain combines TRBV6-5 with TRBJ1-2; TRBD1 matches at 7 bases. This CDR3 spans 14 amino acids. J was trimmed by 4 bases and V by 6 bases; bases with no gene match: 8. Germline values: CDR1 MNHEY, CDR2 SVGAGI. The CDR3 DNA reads TGTGCCAGCAGGCGCGGGACAGTGTCCTATGGCTACACCTTC. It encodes CASRRGTVSYGYTF.